This T cell receptor (beta chain) was sequenced in a study of cytomegalovirus exposure and HLA in healthy donors. With 60 Vbeta and 13 Jbeta primers, the PCR was carried out. Here immunoSEQ multiplex PCR was the method, and the copy in TCRdb shows in-frame clones only, minus some. The table includes about 190,000 clones, around 67% detected once. Overall study results and limits: A few chains tied to CMV proved CMV antigen-specific in vitro. TCR beta V segments were, for the most part, productive about 87% or about 30% of the time in an earlier analysis. High sensitivity and specificity were reportedly achieved when the classifier diagnosed cytomegalovirus status.

The CDR3 runs to 16 residues. After removal of 0 bases from V and 4 bases from J, the junction contained 9 bases not matched to a gene. CDR1 is SGHDT and CDR2 is YYEEEE in the germline V gene. Comments on this clone: Its antigen is as yet unknown.

The J gene is TRBJ2-7, the V gene TRBV5-6; 8 bases are a match to TRBD2. This sequence was found in a woman aged 25 to 39 in good health and CMV-seropositive. Sequencing was carried out using PBMCs. The CDR3 sequence: CASSLAPSAGAYEQYF. The CDR3 coding sequence is TGTGCCAGCAGCTTGGCCCCATCAGCGGGAGCTTACGAGCAGTACTTC.